What follows are 18 T cell receptor beta chains derived from one specimen sequenced in a study of T cell repertoires in cytomegalovirus infection. MiXCR, applied by TCRdb to the reads, yields one record per CDR3 protein. Found here are hundreds of thousands of distinct CDR3 sequences, under 40% of them singletons; the top ten hold more than 2.5%. The sequenced sample consisted of PBMCs. All receptors derive from a human donor in good health (CMV status not recorded). Some clones in this sample may be carry-over from other donors' samples.

This clonotype appeared a single time. The chain links TRBV5-5 to TRBJ2-3; either TRBD1 or TRBD2 may fit D (5 bases each). This CDR3 is built from 14 residues. The V end lost 1 base, the J end lost 6 bases, and 12 bases lay between the germline ends. Germline CDR1 SGHKS, CDR2 YYEKEE (reference sequence). CDR3 nucleotides: TGTGCCAGCAGCTTGTTCCCGGGACGTGATACGCAGTATTTT. Protein sequence: CASSLFPGRDTQYF.

This clonotype was observed a few times. The chain couples TRBV11-2 to TRBJ2-3; D not resolved. CDR3 size: 15 residues. Germline V gene data show CDR1 as SGHAT and CDR2 as FQNNGV. Trimming cost V 2 bases and J 4 bases, with 13 bases left between them. In nucleotides, the CDR3 is TGTGCCAGCAGCTTACTACGAGGTCTCTCAGATACGCAGTATTTT. Amino acids: CASSLLRGLSDTQYF.

This clonotype has more than one count but fewer than ten. CDR3 coding DNA: TGTGCCAGCAGCTTGGCGGGACTAGCAAGGAATACGCAGTATTTT. Residues: CASSLAGLARNTQYF. The chain couples TRBV5-6 to TRBJ2-3; TRBD2 matches 9 bases. This CDR3 is built from 15 residues. The ends lost 0 bases at V and 7 bases at J; junction bases unmatched: 6. Germline assignment: CDR1 SGHDT and CDR2 YYEEEE.

There are many counts of this clonotype. This chain links TRBV7-2 with TRBJ2-5; 11 bases align to TRBD2. Germline trimming cut 3 bases from V and 1 base from J; bases unmatched to any gene: 7. Looked up from germline, CDR1 is SGHTA and CDR2 is FQGNSA. This CDR3 spans 17 amino acids. The CDR3 DNA follows: TGTGCCAGCAGCTTTGGGACTAGCGGACCTTCCCAAGAGACCCAGTACTTC. Its translation is CASSFGTSGPSQETQYF. Full variable domain (missing parts from reference TRBV7-2 and TRBJ2-5): GAGVSQSPSNKVTEKGKDVELRCDPISGHTALYWYRQSLGQGLEFLIYFQGNSAPDKSGLPSDRFSAERTGGSVSTLTIQRTQQEDSAVYLCASSFGTSGPSQETQYFGPGTRLLVL.

For the CDR3, the DNA is TGTGCCAGCAGCACTCCAGCAAGGGCGGGTGAAAAACTGTTTTTT. Translated, it gives CASSTPARAGEKLFF. The chain is built from TRBV28 and TRBJ1-4; D not certain. The germline V gene has CDR1 MDHEN and CDR2 SYDVKM. V was cut by 6 bases and J by 7 bases, with 18 bases left in between. The CDR3 is 15 residues long.

Turning to this clonotype: The junction and the germline gene differ at one end; a read error may be behind it. This CDR3 is CASSSSPGRNTEAYF. DNA for the CDR3: TGTGCCAGCAGCTCCTCCCCAGGGAGGAACACTGAAGCTTACTTT. V is TRBV7-3 and J is TRBJ1-1; D is perhaps TRBD1 (5 bases). Germline CDR1 reads SGHTA; CDR2 reads FQGTGA. CDR3 length equals 15 residues.

This clonotype occurred once. The V call is TRBV28, the J call TRBJ2-7; no clear D gene. From germline, CDR1 is MDHEN and CDR2 SYDVKM. The CDR3 sequence is 15 residues long. Trimming cost V 3 bases and J 2 bases, with 14 bases left between them. This CDR3 is CASSFSHKYPYEQYF. As DNA, the CDR3 is TGTGCCAGCAGTTTCTCTCACAAATACCCCTACGAGCAGTACTTC.

The chain employs TRBV11-2 and TRBJ1-4; the D is unclear. Per germline, CDR1 SGHAT and CDR2 FQNNGV. This CDR3 has 13 residues. Trimming left V 3 bases short and J 5 bases short, with 7 bases between. CDR3 in amino acids: CASSFEVNEKLFF. CDR3 DNA: TGTGCCAGCAGCTTTGAAGTAAATGAAAAACTGTTTTTT.

This clonotype was observed once. An end of the junction does not agree with germline; a read error may underlie this. The rearrangement joins TRBV14 to TRBJ1-3, with 7 bases that match TRBD1. This CDR3 is 15 amino acids long. Per the germline V gene, CDR1 is SGHDN and CDR2 is FVKESK. As DNA, the CDR3 is TGTGCCAGCAGCCAGACCCGGGACAGAGGAAACACCAGATATTTT. Encoded protein: CASSQTRDRGNTRYF.

This clonotype showed up just a few times. The chain uses TRBV7-6 and TRBJ2-3; 8 bases fit TRBD2. Germline assignment: CDR1 SGHVS and CDR2 FNYEAQ. V shed 5 bases and J 5 bases; nucleotides not matched to a gene: 9. CDR3 length: 15 amino acids. CDR3 residues: CASSLSGREGDTQYF. As DNA, the CDR3 is TGTGCCAGCAGCCTTAGCGGTCGGGAGGGAGATACGCAGTATTTT.

J is TRBJ1-1 and V is TRBV12-3 or TRBV12-4; D not resolved. The CDR3 runs to 14 residues. V was shortened by 8 bases and J by 3 bases, with 16 bases between the two germline ends. Here the CDR3 DNA reads TGTGCCAGCCGCGTCGCACTAGGAGACACTGAAGCTTTCTTT. Residues: CASRVALGDTEAFF.

In the case of this clonotype: This is likely a read error, given that the CDR3 carries no conserved phenylalanine or tryptophan at its end. CDR3 residues: CASSEYVWQPQHV. DNA for the CDR3: TGTGCCAGCAGTGAATATGTATGGCAGCCCCAGCATGTT. The chain employs TRBV6-1 and TRBJ1-5; no definite D call. The CDR3 spans 13 residues. In germline, CDR1 is MNHNS, CDR2 SASEGT. Deletions cut 2 bases from V and 7 bases from J, with 9 bases between.

This clonotype was picked up one time. V is TRBV7-2 and J is TRBJ2-5; D is ambiguous. The CDR3 runs 14 residues. Trimming cost V 6 bases and J 0 bases, with 11 bases left between them. Germline CDR1 reads SGHTA; CDR2 reads FQGNSA. The CDR3 here is CASRHIGYQETQYF. As DNA, the CDR3 is TGTGCCAGCAGACACATCGGTTACCAAGAGACCCAGTACTTC.

This clonotype was counted between two and nine times. This chain connects TRBV12-3 or TRBV12-4 to TRBJ2-7; 11 nucleotides agree with TRBD2. Trimming at V came to 5 bases and at J to 6 bases, leaving 9 bases not matched to a gene. The CDR3 sequence is 15 residues long. The CDR3 spells CASSPRLAGYSEQYF. The CDR3 coding sequence is TGTGCCAGCAGTCCCAGACTAGCGGGATACTCCGAGCAGTACTTC.

This clonotype has more than one count but fewer than ten. V gene TRBV20-1 combines with J gene TRBJ2-1, with D unclear. This CDR3 is 15 amino acids long. CDR1 DFQATT and CDR2 SNEGSKA come from the germline V gene (reference sequence). V lost 6 bases, J lost 3 bases, and 18 bases lay in between. CDR3 nucleotide sequence: TGCAGTGCCACCCGTGACTCTCGAAACTACAATGAGCAGTTCTTC. Its protein product is CSATRDSRNYNEQFF.

The J gene is TRBJ1-5, the V gene TRBV15, with 9 bases fitting TRBD1. Unmatched junction bases numbered 6, after V lost 6 bases and J lost 9 bases. The CDR3 has 13 amino acids. Germline V lookup: CDR1 LNHNV, CDR2 YYDKDF (reference sequence). This CDR3 reads CATRGQGGGPQHF. As DNA, the CDR3 is TGTGCCACCAGGGGACAGGGCGGAGGGCCCCAGCATTTT.

Regarding this clonotype: Mismatch with germline at one junction end may stem from a read error. The chain carries TRBV6-8 and TRBJ1-6, with D uncertain. Germline V gene sequence: CDR1 MNHGY, CDR2 SAAAGT. CDR3 length equals 16 residues. CDR3 residues: CASSPSGYSYNTPLHF. The CDR3 DNA is TGTGCCAGCAGTCCCTCAGGTTATTCCTATAATACACCCCTCCACTTT.

The rearrangement joins TRBV7-6 to TRBJ2-5; a weak D match, TRBD2 (5 bases). CDR1 and CDR2 from the germline V gene are SGHVS and FNYEAQ. CDR3 length: 15 amino acids. Trimming shortened V by 5 bases and J by 5 bases, and 18 bases separated the two germline ends. CDR3 bases: TGTGCCAGCAGCCCCAACCCGGGTGGGAGTGAGACCCAGTACTTC. Amino acid sequence: CASSPNPGGSETQYF. The whole variable domain, remainder taken from reference TRBV7-6 and TRBJ2-5, is GAGVSQSPRYKVTKRGQDVALRCDPISGHVSLYWYRQALGQGPEFLTYFNYEAQQDKSGLPNDRFSAERPEGSISTLTIQRTEQRDSAMYRCASSPNPGGSETQYFGPGTRLLVL.